The 5 T cell receptor beta chains below were found in one sample sequenced in a study of a mutant IDH1 vaccine in newly diagnosed glioma (dated by TCRdb to 2020 to 2023). Reading the label with the study, this specimen's time point is: week 35, safety follow-up. Every vaccine dose consisted of 300 ug of a 20-mer mutant IDH1 peptide in Montanide, administered subcutaneously together with topical imiquimod. Which antigens these TCRs recognize remains unknown. Library construction relied on the immunoSEQ multiplex PCR assay. The source is immuneACCESS, and TCRdb retained only in-frame sequences with V and J called. Part of the clones is not carried over; for the studies checked, unresolved V genes explain less than half of this, and the remainder is unexplained. The table for this sample lists about 60,000 clones; 80% to 90% of them were counted only once. The ten largest clones represent roughly 4.5% of the sample.

The sequencing here drew on PBMCs, taken from a glioma patient whose treatment included an IDH1 peptide vaccine. These TCRs come from a man aged 25-40 years with glioma.

CDR3 bases: TGTGCCAGCAGCTTAGCGGGGGGGCCCACAGATACGCAGTATTTT. Translating gives CASSLAGGPTDTQYF. The chain links TRBV11-2 to TRBJ2-3; 8 positions agree with TRBD2. CDR3 size: 15 residues. Germline V gene data show CDR1 as SGHAT and CDR2 as FQNNGV. Trimming at V came to 1 base and at J to 2 bases, leaving 2 bases not matched to a gene.

This clone was seen a few times. This chain connects TRBV7-9 to TRBJ1-1; TRBD1 might be the D (5 bases). The germline CDR1 and CDR2 sequences are SEHNR and FQNEAQ (reference sequence). Trimming took 1 base from V and 0 from J, leaving 12 bases between them. The CDR3 covers 16 residues. The CDR3 reads CASSLGAGRMNTEAFF. The CDR3 DNA reads as TGTGCCAGCAGCTTAGGTGCAGGGCGCATGAACACTGAAGCTTTCTTT.

This clone was seen just once. The rearrangement uses TRBV4-1 and TRBJ2-3; 9 bases fit TRBD2. There are 16 residues in the CDR3. The J segment lost 4 bases and the V segment lost 0 bases, leaving 5 bases of the junction unmatched. The germline V gene encodes CDR1 MGHRA and CDR2 YSYEKL. The CDR3 sequence: CASSQDRTSASDTQYF. The CDR3 coding sequence is TGCGCCAGCAGCCAAGATCGGACTAGCGCGTCAGATACGCAGTATTTT.

The CDR3 DNA sequence: TGTGCCAGCAGTTACTCGGGGGGTCTAGGAGAAGCTTTCTTT. Its translation: CASSYSGGLGEAFF. The chain couples TRBV6-5 to TRBJ1-1, with D tentatively TRBD1 (5 bases). Looked up from germline, CDR1 is MNHEY and CDR2 is SVGAGI. The CDR3 spans 14 residues. The ends were cut back, 0 bases at V and 8 bases at J, with 13 bases in the middle.

V is TRBV5-4 and J is TRBJ1-1; D possibly corresponds to TRBD1 (5 bases). Trimming shortened V by 4 bases and J by 3 bases, and 16 bases separated the two germline ends. The CDR3 extends over 15 amino acids. The germline gives CDR1 SGHNT, CDR2 YYREEE (reference sequence). Written as DNA, the CDR3 is TGTGCCAGCAGCCCCGGGACTCGCCGGGACACTGAAGCTTTCTTT. Translated, it gives CASSPGTRRDTEAFF.